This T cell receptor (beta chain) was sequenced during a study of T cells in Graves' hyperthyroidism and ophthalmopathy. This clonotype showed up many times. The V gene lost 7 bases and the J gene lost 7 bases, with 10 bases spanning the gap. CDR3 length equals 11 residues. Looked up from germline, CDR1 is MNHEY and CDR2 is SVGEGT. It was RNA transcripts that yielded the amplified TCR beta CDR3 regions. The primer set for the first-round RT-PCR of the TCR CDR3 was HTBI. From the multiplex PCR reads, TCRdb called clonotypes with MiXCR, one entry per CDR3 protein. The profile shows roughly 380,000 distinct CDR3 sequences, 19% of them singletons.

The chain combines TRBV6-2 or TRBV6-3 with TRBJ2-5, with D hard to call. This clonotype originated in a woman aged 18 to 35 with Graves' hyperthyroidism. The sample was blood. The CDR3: CASTLGTTQYF. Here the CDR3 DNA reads TGTGCCAGCACCCTAGGCACGACCCAGTACTTC.